This is a list of T cell receptor beta chains from one sample in a study of cytomegalovirus exposure and HLA in healthy donors. Sequencing was performed with immunoSEQ multiplex PCR; in TCRdb, only in-frame clones are kept and a portion is missing. The table shows around 180,000 clones, with about 72% occurring only once. Material for sequencing was PBMCs. Receptors originate from a girl aged 5 to 17 in good health and CMV-seronegative. CDR3s include the opening cysteine and the closing phenylalanine or tryptophan. The D gene is left open where the match is weak. Clone size, where shown, is once, few, many, or a class for clones that have expanded.

cdr3_aa: CASSLVDRGPSGNTIYF
cdr3_nt: TGCGCCAGCAGTTTGGTGGACAGGGGCCCCTCTGGAAACACCATATATTTT
v_call: TRBV10-1
clone_size: .
j_call: TRBJ1-3
d_call: TRBD1

cdr3_aa: CSVRGRPEDSLGYTF
cdr3_nt: TGCAGCGTTAGAGGTCGCCCCGAAGACAGTCTAGGCTACACCTTC
v_call: TRBV29-1
clone_size: few
j_call: TRBJ1-2
d_call: .

cdr3_aa: CASSVASGGPGLEQFF
cdr3_nt: TGTGCCAGCAGCGTAGCAAGCGGGGGCCCCGGGCTCGAGCAGTTCTTC
v_call: TRBV9
clone_size: once
j_call: TRBJ2-1
d_call: TRBD2

cdr3_aa: CSVAGSYEQYF
cdr3_nt: TGCAGCGTTGCAGGGTCCTACGAGCAGTACTTC
v_call: TRBV29-1
clone_size: .
j_call: TRBJ2-7
d_call: .

cdr3_aa: CASSLVQGANYGYTF
cdr3_nt: TGTGCCAGCAGCTTAGTCCAGGGCGCTAACTATGGCTACACCTTC
v_call: TRBV7-8
clone_size: .
j_call: TRBJ1-2
d_call: .

cdr3_aa: CASSQAVLLETQYF
cdr3_nt: TGCGCCAGCAGCCAAGCGGTACTCCTGGAGACCCAGTACTTC
v_call: TRBV4-1
clone_size: once
j_call: TRBJ2-5
d_call: .

cdr3_aa: CASSYTGGPTYEQYF
cdr3_nt: TGCGCCAGCAGCTATACAGGGGGCCCTACCTACGAGCAGTACTTC
v_call: TRBV5-1
clone_size: .
j_call: TRBJ2-7
d_call: TRBD1

cdr3_aa: CASSLQGYEQYF
cdr3_nt: TGCGCCAGCAGCTTACAGGGTTACGAGCAGTACTTC
v_call: TRBV5-1
clone_size: .
j_call: TRBJ2-7
d_call: .

cdr3_aa: CASNRDFNYGYTF
cdr3_nt: TGTGCCAGTAATCGGGACTTCAACTATGGCTACACCTTC
v_call: TRBV6-1
clone_size: .
j_call: TRBJ1-2
d_call: .

cdr3_aa: CASSGWLAGGRDTQYF
cdr3_nt: TGTGCCAGCAGTGGGTGGCTAGCGGGGGGGCGAGATACGCAGTATTTT
v_call: TRBV25-1
clone_size: few
j_call: TRBJ2-3
d_call: TRBD2

cdr3_aa: CASSIDLETVYEQYF
cdr3_nt: TGTGCCAGTAGTATAGACCTAGAGACAGTATACGAGCAGTACTTC
v_call: TRBV19
clone_size: .
j_call: TRBJ2-7
d_call: .